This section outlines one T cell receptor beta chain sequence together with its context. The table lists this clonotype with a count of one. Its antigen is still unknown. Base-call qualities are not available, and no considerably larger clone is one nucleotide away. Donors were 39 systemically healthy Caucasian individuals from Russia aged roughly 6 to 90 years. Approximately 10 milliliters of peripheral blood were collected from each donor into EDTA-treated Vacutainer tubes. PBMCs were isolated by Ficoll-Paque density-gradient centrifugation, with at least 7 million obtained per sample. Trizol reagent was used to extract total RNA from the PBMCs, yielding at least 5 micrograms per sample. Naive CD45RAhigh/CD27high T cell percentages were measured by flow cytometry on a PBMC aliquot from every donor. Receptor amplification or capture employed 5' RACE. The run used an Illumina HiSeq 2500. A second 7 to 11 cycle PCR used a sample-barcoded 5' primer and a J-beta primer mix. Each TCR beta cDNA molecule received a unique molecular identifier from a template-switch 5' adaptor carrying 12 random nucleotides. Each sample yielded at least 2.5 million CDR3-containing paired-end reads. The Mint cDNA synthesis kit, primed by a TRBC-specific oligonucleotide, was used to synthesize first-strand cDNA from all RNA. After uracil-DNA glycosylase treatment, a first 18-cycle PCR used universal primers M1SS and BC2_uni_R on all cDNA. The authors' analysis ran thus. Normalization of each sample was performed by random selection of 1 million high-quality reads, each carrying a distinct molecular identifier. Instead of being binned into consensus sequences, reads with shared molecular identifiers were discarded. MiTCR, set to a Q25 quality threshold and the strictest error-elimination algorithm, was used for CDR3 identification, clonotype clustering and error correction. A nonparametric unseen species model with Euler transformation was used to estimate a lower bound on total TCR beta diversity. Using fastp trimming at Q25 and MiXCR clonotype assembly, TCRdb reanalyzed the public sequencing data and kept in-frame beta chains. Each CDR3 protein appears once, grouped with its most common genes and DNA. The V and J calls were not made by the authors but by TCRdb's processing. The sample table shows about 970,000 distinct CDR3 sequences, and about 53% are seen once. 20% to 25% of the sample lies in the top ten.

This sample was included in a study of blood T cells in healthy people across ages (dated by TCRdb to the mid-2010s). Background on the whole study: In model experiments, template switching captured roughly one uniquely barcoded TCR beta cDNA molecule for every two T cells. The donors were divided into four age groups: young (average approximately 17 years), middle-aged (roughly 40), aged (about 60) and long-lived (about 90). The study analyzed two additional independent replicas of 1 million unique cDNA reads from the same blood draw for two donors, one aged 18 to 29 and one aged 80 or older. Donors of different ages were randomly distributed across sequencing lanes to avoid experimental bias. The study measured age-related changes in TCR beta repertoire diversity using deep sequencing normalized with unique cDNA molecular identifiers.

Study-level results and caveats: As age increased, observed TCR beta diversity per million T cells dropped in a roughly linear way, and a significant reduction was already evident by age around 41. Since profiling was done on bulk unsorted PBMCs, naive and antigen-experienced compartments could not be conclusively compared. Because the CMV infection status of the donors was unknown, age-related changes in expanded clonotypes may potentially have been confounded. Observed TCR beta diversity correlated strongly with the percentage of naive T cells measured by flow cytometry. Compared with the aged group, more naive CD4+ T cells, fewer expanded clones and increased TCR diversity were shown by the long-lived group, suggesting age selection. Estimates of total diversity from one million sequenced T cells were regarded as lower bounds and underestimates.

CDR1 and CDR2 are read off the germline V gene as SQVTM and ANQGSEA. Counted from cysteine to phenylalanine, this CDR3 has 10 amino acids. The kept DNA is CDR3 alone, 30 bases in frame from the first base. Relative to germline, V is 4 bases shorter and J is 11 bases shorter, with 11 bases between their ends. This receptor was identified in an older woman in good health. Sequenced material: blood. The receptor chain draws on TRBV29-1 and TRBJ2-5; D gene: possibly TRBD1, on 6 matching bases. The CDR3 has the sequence CSVARGEQYF. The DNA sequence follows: TGCAGCGTTGCCAGGGGTGAGCAGTACTTC.